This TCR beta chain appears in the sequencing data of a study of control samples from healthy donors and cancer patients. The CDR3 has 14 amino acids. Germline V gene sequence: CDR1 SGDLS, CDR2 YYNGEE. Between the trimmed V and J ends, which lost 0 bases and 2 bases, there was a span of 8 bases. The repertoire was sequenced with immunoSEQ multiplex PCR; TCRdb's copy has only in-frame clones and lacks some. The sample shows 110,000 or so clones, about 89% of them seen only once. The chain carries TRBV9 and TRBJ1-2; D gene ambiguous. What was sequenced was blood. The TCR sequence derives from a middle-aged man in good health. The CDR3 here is CASSVAVGNYGYTF. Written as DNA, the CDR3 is TGTGCCAGCAGCGTAGCGGTTGGGAACTATGGCTACACCTTC.